Listed here is a single TCR beta chain. Its antigen remains unknown. Other DNA sequences in the same sample also yield this CDR3. Investigators reverse transcribed all isolated RNA, so they sequenced expressed TCRB transcripts. The read count averaged roughly 4 million across naive, central memory and regulatory T cell samples. Some clones are missing from TCRdb's copy, which holds only in-frame ones; the method was immunoSEQ multiplex PCR. The sample yields some 150,000 clones, about 10% seen once. The sample originates from a study of beta chain features in type 1 diabetes. At the level of the study: Similarity in age, gender and cell yields was seen between patients and healthy donors.

Study-wide points: The study found fewer insertions and more deletions at VDJ junctions in type 1 diabetes patients. For cells with high TCR expression, cDNA sequencing could yield over-representation.

With 0 bases clipped from V and 5 bases from J, the junction kept 4 bases outside the gene matches. CDR1 SGHRS and CDR2 YFSETQ come from the germline V gene. The CDR3 totals 14 residues. The rearrangement joins TRBV5-1 to TRBJ2-5, with 7 bases matching TRBD2. The TCR comes from a man aged 18 to 35 in good health. Sequenced input: naive CD4+ T cells from blood. CDR3 amino acids: CASSLGQGGETQYF. The CDR3 DNA reads TGCGCCAGCAGCTTGGGCCAGGGAGGGGAGACCCAGTACTTC. Full variable domain (remainder filled in from reference TRBV5-1 and TRBJ2-5): KAGVTQTPRYLIKTRGQQVTLSCSPISGHRSVSWYQQTPGQGLQFLFEYFSETQRNKGNFPGRFSGRQFSNSRSEMNVSTLELGDSALYLCASSLGQGGETQYFGPGTRLLVL.